There are many counts of the clone carrying this T cell receptor (beta chain). Participant ages covered about 18 to 89 years across 24 US areas. This sample was taken from a study of blood T cell repertoires in COVID-19. The overall study: COVID-19 samples, acute and convalescent, were from the United States, Italy and Spain. The analysed material was cDNA or gDNA that came from T cells, B-cell-depleted T cells, or PBMCs.

CDR1 is KGHDR, CDR2 SFDVKD, per germline. Trimming cost V 5 bases and J 3 bases, with 13 bases left between them. This CDR3 comprises 14 residues. Original methodology: Amplification with reference gene primers provided the estimates of nucleated cell counts. Method: immunoSEQ multiplex PCR; TCRdb's copy keeps in-frame clones and lacks some. V and J calls and clone size are copied from that table; D and trimming were computed from the DNA. The data show under 350,000 clones, 90% seen once. The receptor comes from a man in his 60s who had recovered from COVID-19. What was sequenced was PBMCs or T cells enriched from blood (not recorded which). The chain uses TRBV24-1 and TRBJ2-7; perhaps TRBD1 as D (5 bases). Here the CDR3 reads CATSGRGPVYEQYF. CDR3 nucleotide sequence: TGTGCCACCAGTGGAAGGGGCCCCGTCTACGAGCAGTACTTC.